The 27 T cell receptor beta chains presented below share a single source sample, sequenced in a study of blood T cells in healthy people across ages. A J-beta primer mix and a sample-barcoded 5' primer were used in a second PCR of about 7 to 12 cycles. TCRdb fed the 5' RACE reads into MiXCR, producing one record per CDR3 protein. The sample lists over 1,200,000 distinct CDR3 sequences, approximately 59% seen once, with 5.5% to 8% in the top ten. The sample comprised blood. All receptors derive from a man aged 18-30 years in good health.

Only one count was recorded for this clonotype. The chain uses TRBV4-2 and TRBJ2-4, with 12 bases matching TRBD2. CDR3 length: 16 residues. Germline trimming cut 4 bases from V and 11 bases from J; bases unmatched to any gene: 12. Germline-derived CDR1 and CDR2 are LGHNA and YNFKEQ. The DNA of the CDR3 is TGTGCCAGCAGCCCCCTGGTAGCTAGCGGGGGGGCTCTTCAGTACTTC. Its protein is CASSPLVASGGALQYF.

This chain links TRBV29-1 with TRBJ2-3; 7 bases line up with TRBD2. The germline CDR1 and CDR2 sequences are SQVTM and ANQGSEA. V gave up 4 bases and J gave up 4 bases; unmatched junction bases: 5. This CDR3 comprises 13 residues. CDR3 bases: TGCAGCGTTGGCAGGGACTACGCAGATACGCAGTATTTT. It yields the protein CSVGRDYADTQYF.

This clonotype occurred a few times. The chain has TRBV20-1 and TRBJ1-6; 7 bases line up with TRBD1. Losses at the gene ends were 1 base for V and 10 bases for J; bases not matched to a gene: 10. CDR3 length equals 15 residues. Germline V gives CDR1 DFQATT, CDR2 SNEGSKA (reference sequence). The DNA for the CDR3 is TGCAGTGCTAGAGCCGCAGACAGGGCTGGGTCACCCCTCCACTTT. Protein sequence: CSARAADRAGSPLHF.

V is TRBV6-5 and J is TRBJ1-2; D is undetermined. This CDR3 contains 11 residues. Per the germline V gene, CDR1 is MNHEY and CDR2 is SVGAGI. Trimming removed 2 bases from V and 7 bases from J, with 5 bases in between. CDR3 coding DNA: TGTGCCAGCAGTTACGGTTCTGGCTACACCTTC. Amino acids: CASSYGSGYTF.

This clonotype was seen a single time. The V call is TRBV6-1, the J call TRBJ2-7; D is unclear. The length of the CDR3 is 12 residues. Germline V CDR1 and CDR2: MNHNS, SASEGT. Trimming cost V 6 bases and J 0 bases, with 6 bases left between them. The CDR3 reads CASRAFSYEQYF. For the CDR3, the DNA is TGTGCCAGCAGGGCTTTCTCCTACGAGCAGTACTTC.

In this sample, this clonotype turned up once. J is TRBJ2-7 and V is TRBV10-3, with D possibly being TRBD1 (8 bases). The CDR3 spans 14 residues. Germline CDR1 is ENHRY and CDR2 is SYGVKD. Trimming pared 6 bases from V and 7 bases from J, leaving 19 bases between. The DNA of the CDR3 is TGTGCCATCAGCGGACAGGGAGGGTCTGCGGAGCAGTACTTC. Its translation: CAISGQGGSAEQYF.

The J gene is TRBJ2-2, the V gene TRBV12-3 or TRBV12-4; 7 bases map to TRBD2. The CDR3 spans 15 residues. Trimming cost V 1 base and J 4 bases; bases outside gene matches: 3. CDR3 nucleotide sequence: TGTGCCAGCAGTTTAGTAGGGAGGGCCACCGGGGAGCTGTTTTTT. Translating it yields CASSLVGRATGELFF.

The V and J genes are TRBV24-1 and TRBJ2-1; 7 bases line up with TRBD1. CDR3 length equals 16 residues. The V and J ends lost 4 bases and 5 bases, in that order; junction bases with no gene match: 10. Germline V gives CDR1 KGHDR, CDR2 SFDVKD. CDR3 sequence: CATSENDRVRNNEQFF. In nucleotides, the CDR3 is TGTGCCACCAGTGAAAACGACAGGGTCCGCAACAATGAGCAGTTCTTC.

The chain uses TRBV20-1 and TRBJ2-5; TRBD2 aligns across 8 bases. CDR3 length: 16 residues. Per germline, CDR1 DFQATT and CDR2 SNEGSKA (reference sequence). The J segment lost 11 bases and the V segment lost 1 base, leaving 18 bases of the junction unmatched. The CDR3 sequence: CSARATTSPGGSEQYF. CDR3 bases: TGCAGTGCTAGAGCTACGACTAGCCCGGGAGGGAGTGAGCAGTACTTC.

The CDR3 bases are TGTGCCAGCCGAAATTTATATGGGAGTGTCAACGAGCAGTACTTC. It specifies CASRNLYGSVNEQYF. The chain employs TRBV7-2 and TRBJ2-4; D possibly corresponds to TRBD2 (5 bases). The DNA end is a closer match to TRBJ2-7, so the J assignment may be wrong. The CDR3 contains 15 residues. The germline V gene encodes CDR1 SGHTA and CDR2 FQGNSA.

The rearrangement uses TRBV12-5 and TRBJ2-2; D is undetermined. CDR3 length: 11 residues. V lost 3 bases to trimming and J lost 11 bases, with 7 bases between them. In germline, CDR1 is LGHNT, CDR2 FRNRAP. The CDR3 loop reads CASGLESELFF. The CDR3, as DNA: TGTGCTAGTGGTTTAGAGTCCGAGCTGTTTTTT.

As DNA, the CDR3 is TGCGCCAGCGGCCGGGACAGGGACTATGGCTACACCTTC. Translating gives CASGRDRDYGYTF. This chain uses TRBV10-1 with TRBJ1-2, with TRBD1 matching over 9 bases. Germline assignment: CDR1 WNHNN and CDR2 SYGVQD (reference sequence). V lost 8 bases and J lost 3; bases outside the gene matches: 4. The CDR3 sequence is 13 residues long.

The V call is TRBV4-1, the J call TRBJ2-4, with TRBD1 matching 9 bases. With the DNA end fitting TRBJ2-7 better, the J assignment may be wrong. The CDR3 has 18 residues. Germline V lookup: CDR1 MGHRA, CDR2 YSYEKL. CDR3 in DNA: TGCGCCAGCAGCCAACATCCCGGGACAGGGCTGATCACCTACGAGCAGTACTTC. Protein: CASSQHPGTGLITYEQYF.

J is TRBJ1-2 and V is TRBV6-5, with a possible D match to TRBD1 (6 bases). V gave up 2 bases and J gave up 8 bases, with 12 bases separating them. The CDR3 has 13 amino acids. Germline CDR1 and CDR2: MNHEY and SVGAGI. This CDR3 reads CASSYTGLEGYTF. The CDR3 DNA sequence: TGTGCCAGCAGTTACACAGGGCTTGAGGGCTACACCTTC.

The rearrangement uses TRBV11-2 and TRBJ2-5; 10 nucleotides match TRBD1. The V segment lost 7 bases and the J segment 1 base; nucleotides outside the gene matches: 12. This CDR3 contains 17 residues. Germline V CDR1 and CDR2: SGHAT, FQNNGV. This chain's CDR3 is CASTDLRDRGFQETQYF. In DNA, the CDR3 is TGTGCCAGCACCGACTTGAGGGACAGGGGATTCCAAGAGACCCAGTACTTC.

The rearrangement joins TRBV7-2 to TRBJ1-1; 10 positions agree with TRBD1. Germline V lookup: CDR1 SGHTA, CDR2 FQGNSA. The trim removed 5 bases at V and 6 bases at J, leaving 12 bases unmatched. The CDR3 runs 16 residues. CDR3 residues: CASSLSTRGTGAEAFF. CDR3 coding DNA: TGTGCCAGCAGCCTCTCGACTCGGGGGACAGGGGCTGAAGCTTTCTTT.

This clonotype was counted at least ten times. The chain employs TRBV29-1 and TRBJ2-7; the D gene is possibly TRBD1 (5 bases). Per the germline V gene, CDR1 is SQVTM and CDR2 is ANQGSEA. Deletions cut 1 base from V and 4 bases from J, with 11 bases between. The CDR3 length is 13 residues. The CDR3 loop is CSVEGTNSYEQYF. For the CDR3, the DNA is TGCAGCGTTGAAGGGACAAATTCTTACGAGCAGTACTTC.

This rearrangement joins TRBV4-3 to TRBJ2-7; D is ambiguous. Trimming cost V 4 bases and J 3 bases, with 16 bases left between them. This CDR3 is built from 15 residues. CDR1 is LGHNA, CDR2 YSLEER, per germline. CDR3 bases: TGCGCCAGCAGCCCCGGCACGGGTACTATCTACGAGCAGTACTTC. Its protein product is CASSPGTGTIYEQYF.

The V and J genes are TRBV4-1 and TRBJ2-1; TRBD2 matches 10 bases. Germline V CDR1 and CDR2: MGHRA, YSYEKL. The V gene end was trimmed by 2 bases and the J gene end by 5 bases; junction bases not matched to a gene: 12. This CDR3 has 18 amino acids. In DNA form, the CDR3 reads TGCGCCAGCAGCCAAAGAGGGACCGGGACTAGCGAGAACAATGAGCAGTTCTTC. Translation gives CASSQRGTGTSENNEQFF.

This clonotype was found a few times. The V call is TRBV29-1, the J call TRBJ2-7; 10 bases align to TRBD1. J was trimmed by 5 bases and V by 4 bases; bases with no gene match: 5. CDR3 length equals 13 residues. Germline CDR1 and CDR2: SQVTM and ANQGSEA. The CDR3 nucleotides are TGCAGCGTTGCCCCGACAGGGGGCCACGAGCAGTACTTC. Its protein is CSVAPTGGHEQYF.

In this sample, this clonotype turned up once. The chain carries TRBV6-2 or TRBV6-3 and TRBJ2-1; D may be TRBD2 (6 bases). The germline V gene encodes CDR1 MNHEY and CDR2 SVGEGT. Trimming removed 0 bases at V and 7 bases at J, with 13 bases between. This CDR3 region has 15 residues. The CDR3 nucleotides are TGTGCCAGCAGTTACTCTTGGGACTGGCCGAATGAGCAGTTCTTC. Protein product: CASSYSWDWPNEQFF.

This clonotype was observed a few times. The chain is built from TRBV6-6 and TRBJ2-7, with TRBD1 matching 8 bases. After removal of 2 bases from V and 2 bases from J, the junction contained 5 bases not matched to a gene. The CDR3 is made up of 15 amino acids. Germline loops: CDR1 MNHNY, CDR2 SVGAGI (reference sequence). The CDR3 DNA reads TGTGCCAGCAGTTACCTGGGGACAGGAGCCTACGAGCAGTACTTC. This encodes CASSYLGTGAYEQYF.

This clonotype has just a few counts. The rearrangement joins TRBV4-3 to TRBJ2-7, with 11 bases fitting TRBD2. CDR3 length: 15 amino acids. Germline assignment: CDR1 LGHNA and CDR2 YSLEER. V was clipped by 3 bases and J by 6 bases; unmatched bases: 7. CDR3 nucleotides: TGCGCCAGCAGCCATGTGGCTAGCGGGGGGTCCGAGCAGTACTTC. It yields the protein CASSHVASGGSEQYF.

The V gene is TRBV5-8, the J gene TRBJ2-3, with 13 positions matching TRBD2. Germline V gene lookup returns CDR1 SGHTS and CDR2 YDEGEE. The CDR3 loop spans 17 amino acids. With V trimmed by 3 bases and J by 7 bases, 11 bases remained unmatched. The CDR3 reads CASSSGLAGVKGYTQYF. The CDR3 nucleotides are TGTGCCAGCAGCTCCGGACTAGCGGGAGTCAAAGGGTATACGCAGTATTTT. Using reference TRBV5-8 and TRBJ2-3 for the parts outside the CDR3, the full variable domain is EAGVTQSPTHLIKTRGQQATLRCSPISGHTSVYWYQQALGLGLQFLLWYDEGEERNRGNFPPRFSGRQFPNYSSELNVNALELEDSALYLCASSSGLAGVKGYTQYFGPGTRLTVL.

The rearrangement uses TRBV6-6 and TRBJ2-5; D not certain. This CDR3 is 12 amino acids long. V dropped 6 bases and J dropped 3 bases, with 8 bases sitting between them. The germline V gene has CDR1 MNHNY and CDR2 SVGAGI (reference sequence). CDR3 sequence reads: CASSTNKETQYF. The CDR3 DNA reads TGTGCCAGCAGCACGAATAAAGAGACCCAGTACTTC.

The V and J genes are TRBV29-1 and TRBJ2-1; D assignment may be TRBD1 or TRBD2 (5 bases each). Trimming stripped 6 bases from V and 5 bases from J, with 14 bases between. This CDR3 contains 13 residues. Germline values: CDR1 SQVTM, CDR2 ANQGSEA. Here the CDR3 DNA reads TGCAGCGTCCGGGGAAGGGGCAACAATGAGCAGTTCTTC. Translation: CSVRGRGNNEQFF.

Points on this clonotype: At one end, the junction sequence differs from germline, possibly due to a read error. The chain recombines TRBV28 with TRBJ2-5; 10 nucleotides match TRBD1. Germline values: CDR1 MDHEN, CDR2 SYDVKM. This CDR3 is built from 14 residues. DNA for the CDR3: TGTGCCAGCAGCCGGGACAGGGGATTAGAGGCCCAGTACTTC. This gives the protein CASSRDRGLEAQYF.